This entry is about one T cell receptor beta chain. The antigen is unknown. Study-wide points: Tumor Treg TCRs overlapped most with tumor naive CD4+ cells.

The CDR3 sequence is 17 residues long. Germline V gives CDR1 SGHTA, CDR2 FQGNSA. V lost 1 base to trimming and J lost 3 bases; unmatched junction nucleotides: 10. TCRdb called the 5' RACE reads again in MiXCR, with one record for every CDR3 protein. The sample carries fewer than 25,000 distinct CDR3 sequences, more than 30% recorded once. The V call is TRBV7-2, the J call TRBJ2-5; 8 nucleotides align to TRBD2. Sequencing input: tumor-infiltrating naive CD4+ T cells sorted from the breast tumor. Subset of the sample: naive CD4+ T cells, CD4+CD45RA+CD25-. The sequence came from a female donor with breast cancer. The DNA of the CDR3 is TGTGCCAGCAGCTTAGTCGCTCCCGGGCGGGGGGAAGAGACCCAGTACTTC. Protein: CASSLVAPGRGEETQYF.